This T cell receptor (beta chain) emerged from a study of CD8 T cells in ankylosing spondylitis. V gave up 4 bases and J gave up 3 bases, with 11 bases separating them. This CDR3 is 13 amino acids long. From germline, CDR1 is SGHRS and CDR2 YFSETQ. Study-wide points: Some motif variants were previously reported in reactive arthritis synovial fluid and blood. A TCR beta motif of several highly homologous variants seemed to mark ankylosing spondylitis blood.

This clonotype was detected many times. Its target is not known. TCRdb reanalysed the 5' RACE reads using MiXCR and keeps one entry per CDR3 protein. The sample shows fewer than 200,000 distinct CDR3 sequences, approximately 20% of them seen only once. The chain combines TRBV5-1 with TRBJ2-7; no clear D gene. The specimen was blood, either unsorted or a sorted T cell fraction (not recorded which). This TCR was sampled from a male donor with ankylosing spondylitis or in good health (not recorded which). The CDR3 sequence: CASSVDGFYEQYF. The CDR3 DNA reads TGCGCCAGCAGCGTTGACGGTTTCTACGAGCAGTACTTC.